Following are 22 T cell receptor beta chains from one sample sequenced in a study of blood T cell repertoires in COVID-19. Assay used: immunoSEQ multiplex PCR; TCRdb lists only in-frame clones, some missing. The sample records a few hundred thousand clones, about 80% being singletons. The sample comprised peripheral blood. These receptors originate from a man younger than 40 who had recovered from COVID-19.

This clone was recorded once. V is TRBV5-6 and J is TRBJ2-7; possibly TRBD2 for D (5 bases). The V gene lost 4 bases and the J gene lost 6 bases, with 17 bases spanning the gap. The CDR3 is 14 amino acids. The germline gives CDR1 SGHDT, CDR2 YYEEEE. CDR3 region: CASSPRGRSGEQYV. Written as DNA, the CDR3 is TGTGCCAGCAGCCCCCGGGGTAGGAGCGGCGAGCAGTACGTC.

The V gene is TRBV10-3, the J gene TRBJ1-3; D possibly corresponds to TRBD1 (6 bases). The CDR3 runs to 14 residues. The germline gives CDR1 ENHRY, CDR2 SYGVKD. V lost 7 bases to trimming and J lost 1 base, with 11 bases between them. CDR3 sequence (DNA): TGTGCCATCACGGAGGGGGGGTCTGGAAACACCATATATTTT. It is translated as CAITEGGSGNTIYF.

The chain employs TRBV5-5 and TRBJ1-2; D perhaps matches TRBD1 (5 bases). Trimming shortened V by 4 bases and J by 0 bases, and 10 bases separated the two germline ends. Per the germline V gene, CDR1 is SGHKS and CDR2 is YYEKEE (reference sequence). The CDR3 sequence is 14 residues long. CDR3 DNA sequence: TGTGCCAGCAGCCCGACAGTTACTAACTATGGCTACACCTTC. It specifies CASSPTVTNYGYTF.

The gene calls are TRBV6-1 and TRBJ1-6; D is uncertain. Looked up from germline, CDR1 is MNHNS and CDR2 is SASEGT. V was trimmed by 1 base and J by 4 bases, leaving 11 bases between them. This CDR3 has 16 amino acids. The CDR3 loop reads CASSEVDGSYNSPLHF. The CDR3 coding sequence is TGTGCCAGCAGTGAAGTCGATGGCAGTTATAATTCACCCCTCCACTTT.

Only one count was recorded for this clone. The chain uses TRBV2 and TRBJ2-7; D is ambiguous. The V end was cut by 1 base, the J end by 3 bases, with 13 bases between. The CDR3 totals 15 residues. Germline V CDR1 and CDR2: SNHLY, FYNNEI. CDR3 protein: CASSEGQLGVYEQYV. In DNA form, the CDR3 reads TGTGCCAGCAGTGAAGGGCAGCTTGGAGTCTACGAGCAGTACGTC.

In DNA, the CDR3 is TGTGCCAGCCGGGCTAACTATGGCTACACCTTC. It yields the protein CASRANYGYTF. V gene TRBV6-5 combines with J gene TRBJ1-2, with no clear D. Trimming left V 8 bases short and J 0 bases short, with 4 bases between. The CDR3 runs 11 residues. Looked up from germline, CDR1 is MNHEY and CDR2 is SVGAGI.

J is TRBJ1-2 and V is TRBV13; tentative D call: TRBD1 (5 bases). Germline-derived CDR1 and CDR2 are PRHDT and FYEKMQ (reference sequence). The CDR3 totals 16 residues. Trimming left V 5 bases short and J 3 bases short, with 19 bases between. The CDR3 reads CASSPQGGETYYGYTF. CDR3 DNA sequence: TGTGCCAGCAGCCCCCAGGGAGGAGAGACCTACTATGGCTACACCTTC.

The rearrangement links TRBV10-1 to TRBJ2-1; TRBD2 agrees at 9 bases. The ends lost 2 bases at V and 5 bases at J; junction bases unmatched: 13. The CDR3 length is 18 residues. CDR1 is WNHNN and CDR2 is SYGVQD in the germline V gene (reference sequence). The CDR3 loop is CASSEVGGGAGRHNEQFF. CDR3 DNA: TGCGCCAGCAGTGAGGTCGGCGGGGGGGCTGGTCGACACAATGAGCAGTTCTTC.

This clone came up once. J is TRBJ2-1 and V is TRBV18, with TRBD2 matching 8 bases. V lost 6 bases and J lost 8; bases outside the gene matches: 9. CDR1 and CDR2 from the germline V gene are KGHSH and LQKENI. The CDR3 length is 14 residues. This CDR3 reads CASSSRGGFDEQFF. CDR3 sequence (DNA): TGTGCCAGCTCTTCTCGGGGGGGGTTTGATGAGCAGTTCTTC.

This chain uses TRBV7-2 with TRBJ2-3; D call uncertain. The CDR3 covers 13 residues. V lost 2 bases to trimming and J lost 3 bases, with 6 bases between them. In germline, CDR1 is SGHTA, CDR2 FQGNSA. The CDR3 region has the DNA TGTGCCAGCAGCTTATCAGTAACAGATACGCAGTATTTT. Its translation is CASSLSVTDTQYF.

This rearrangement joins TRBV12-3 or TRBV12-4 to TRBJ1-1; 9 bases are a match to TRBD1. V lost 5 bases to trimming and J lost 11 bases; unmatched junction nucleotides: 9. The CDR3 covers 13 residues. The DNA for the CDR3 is TGTGCCAGCAGTAACCGGGACAGGGATCGGGCTTTCTTT. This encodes CASSNRDRDRAFF.

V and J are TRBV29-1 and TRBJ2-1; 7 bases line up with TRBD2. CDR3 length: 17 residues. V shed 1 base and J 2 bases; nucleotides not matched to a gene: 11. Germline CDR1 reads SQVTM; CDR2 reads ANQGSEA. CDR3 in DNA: TGCAGCGTTGAAGGCGCTAGCGGATCGGGCGCCTACAATGAGCAGTTCTTC. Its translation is CSVEGASGSGAYNEQFF.

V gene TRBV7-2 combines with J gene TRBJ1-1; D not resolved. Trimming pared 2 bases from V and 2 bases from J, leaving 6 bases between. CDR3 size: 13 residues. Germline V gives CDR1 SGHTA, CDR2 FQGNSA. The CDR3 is CASSLIYNTEAFF. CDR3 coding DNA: TGTGCCAGCAGCTTAATCTATAACACTGAAGCTTTCTTT.

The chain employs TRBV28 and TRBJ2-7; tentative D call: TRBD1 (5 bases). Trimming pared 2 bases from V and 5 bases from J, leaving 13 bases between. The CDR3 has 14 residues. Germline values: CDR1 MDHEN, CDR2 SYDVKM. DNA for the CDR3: TGTGCCAGCAGTTTAGACGGCAGGGAACACGAGCAGTACGTC. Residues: CASSLDGREHEQYV.

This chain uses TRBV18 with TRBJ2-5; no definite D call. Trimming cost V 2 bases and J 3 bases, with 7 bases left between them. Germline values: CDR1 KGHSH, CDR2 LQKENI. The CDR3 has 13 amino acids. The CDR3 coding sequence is TGTGCCAGCTCACCAAACAGAGAAGAGACCCAGTACTTC. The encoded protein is CASSPNREETQYF. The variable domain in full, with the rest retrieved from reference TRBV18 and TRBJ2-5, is NAGVMQNPRHLVRRRGQEARLRCSPMKGHSHVYWYRQLPEEGLKFMVYLQKENIIDESGMPKERFSAEFPKEGPSILRIQQVVRGDSAAYFCASSPNREETQYFGPGTRLLVL.

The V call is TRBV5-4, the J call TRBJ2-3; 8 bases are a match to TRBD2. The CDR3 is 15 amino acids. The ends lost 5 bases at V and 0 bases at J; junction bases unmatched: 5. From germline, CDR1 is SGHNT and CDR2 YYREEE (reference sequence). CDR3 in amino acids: CASRRGGTSTDTQYF. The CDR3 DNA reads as TGTGCCAGCAGGCGCGGGGGGACTAGCACAGATACGCAGTATTTT.

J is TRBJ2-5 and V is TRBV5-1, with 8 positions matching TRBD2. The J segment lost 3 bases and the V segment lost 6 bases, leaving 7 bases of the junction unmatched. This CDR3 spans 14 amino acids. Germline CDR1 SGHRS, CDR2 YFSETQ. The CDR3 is CASTPGGAKETQYF. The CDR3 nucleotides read TGCGCCAGCACCCCCGGGGGGGCTAAAGAGACCCAGTACTTC.

For the CDR3, the DNA is TGTGCCAGCAGTACAGGGACAGGGGATACCGGGGAGCTGTTTTTT. Amino acids: CASSTGTGDTGELFF. This chain links TRBV28 with TRBJ2-2; TRBD1 agrees at 10 bases. The germline V gene encodes CDR1 MDHEN and CDR2 SYDVKM. The CDR3 consists of 15 residues. V lost 5 bases, J lost 5 bases, and 5 bases stayed unmatched.

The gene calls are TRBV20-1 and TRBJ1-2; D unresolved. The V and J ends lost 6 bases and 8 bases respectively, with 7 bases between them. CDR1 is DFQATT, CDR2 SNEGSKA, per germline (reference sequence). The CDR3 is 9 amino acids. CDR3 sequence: CSAAEGYTF. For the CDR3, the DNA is TGCAGTGCCGCGGAGGGCTACACCTTC.

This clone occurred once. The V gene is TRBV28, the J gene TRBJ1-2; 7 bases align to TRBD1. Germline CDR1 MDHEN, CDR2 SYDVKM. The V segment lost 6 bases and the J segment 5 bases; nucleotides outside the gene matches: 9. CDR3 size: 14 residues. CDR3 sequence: CASRSGQALYGYTF. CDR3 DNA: TGTGCCAGCAGATCCGGACAGGCCTTGTATGGCTACACCTTC.

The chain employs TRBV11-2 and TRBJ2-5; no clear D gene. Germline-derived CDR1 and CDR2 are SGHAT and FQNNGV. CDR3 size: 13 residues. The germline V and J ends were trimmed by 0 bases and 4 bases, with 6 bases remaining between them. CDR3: CASSLELRETQYF. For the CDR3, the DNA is TGTGCCAGCAGCTTAGAGCTCAGAGAGACCCAGTACTTC.

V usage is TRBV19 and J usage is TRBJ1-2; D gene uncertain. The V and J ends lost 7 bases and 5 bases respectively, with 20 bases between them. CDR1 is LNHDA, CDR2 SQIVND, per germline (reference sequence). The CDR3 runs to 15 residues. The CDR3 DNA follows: TGTGCCAGTACCCATCCGGGGAGGGTAGAATATGGCTACACCTTC. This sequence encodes CASTHPGRVEYGYTF.